This T cell receptor (beta chain) was captured by sequencing in a study of blood T cell repertoires in COVID-19. Turning to the study itself: Whether acute or convalescent, the COVID-19 samples came from the United States, Italy and Spain. PBMCs, B-cell-depleted T cells, or T cells provided the cDNA or gDNA that made up the material.

V trimming: 5 bases; J trimming: 3 bases; junction bases outside the gene matches: 14. Germline V gives CDR1 SGHAT, CDR2 FQNNGV. This CDR3 is built from 17 residues. Authors' data handling: The assay estimated nucleated cells by amplifying reference gene primers. The table came from immunoSEQ multiplex PCR; TCRdb's copy has only in-frame clones and leaves some out. V, J and clone size derive from that table, while D and trimming were established from the DNA sequence. The sample consists of a few hundred thousand clones, roughly 91% of them appearing once. Either two negative PCRs, clearance, or symptom resolution qualified Cohort 3 donors as recovered.

The V call is TRBV11-2, the J call TRBJ2-5; TRBD2 matches 8 bases. Sequenced sample: PBMCs or T cells enriched from blood (not recorded which). This receptor was taken from a woman under 30 who had recovered from COVID-19. CDR3 nucleotides: TGTGCCAGCAGCCAGGCCTCAGCGGGGGTTATGGAAGAGACCCAGTACTTC. Translated: CASSQASAGVMEETQYF.